This TCR beta chain was identified in a study of Ad26.COV2.S vaccination and SARS-CoV-2 variants. CDR1 is SNHLY and CDR2 is FYNNEI in the germline V gene. The CDR3 consists of 13 residues. Trimming took 6 bases from V and 7 from J; bases not matched to a gene: 8. TCRdb's copy holds only in-frame clones and misses some; the assay was immunoSEQ multiplex PCR. Of over 400,000 clones in the sample, roughly 90% are singletons; the top ten hold about 1.6%. As for treatment: roughly 20 received Ad26.COV2.S at low or high dose, single or two shots; roughly five received placebo; per-sample allocation not given. Sampling was done on day 63 after the first vaccine or placebo injection. An adult of 18-55 years in Boston served as donor.

Material: peripheral blood, obtained in a trial of Ad26.COV2.S vaccine versus placebo. The chain has TRBV2 and TRBJ1-2; 7 bases are a match to TRBD1. The sequence came from a person aged 18-65 years who received the Ad26.COV2.S COVID-19 vaccine or a placebo. CDR3: CASSLDRDGGYTF. CDR3 in DNA: TGTGCCAGCAGCCTCGACAGGGACGGTGGCTACACCTTC.